The next 7 T cell receptor beta chains were all read from a single sample in a study of control samples from healthy donors and cancer patients. The assay was immunoSEQ multiplex PCR, and TCRdb's table has in-frame clones only and misses some. The sample gives 150,000 to 200,000 clones, 90% of which show up once; about 1.4% is in the top ten. Sample: blood. All receptors derive from a woman aged 45-65 years in good health.

V gene TRBV5-1 combines with J gene TRBJ2-7; 8 bases are shared with TRBD1. Germline lookup yields CDR1 SGHRS and CDR2 YFSETQ. The V gene end was trimmed by 0 bases and the J gene end by 7 bases; junction bases not matched to a gene: 6. CDR3 length equals 14 residues. CDR3 protein: CASSLATTGDEQYF. In DNA form, the CDR3 reads TGCGCCAGCAGCTTGGCCACGACAGGGGATGAGCAGTACTTC.

The chain is built from TRBV30 and TRBJ2-7, with D hard to call. Germline V gene data show CDR1 as GTSNPN and CDR2 as SVGIG (reference sequence). The CDR3 is 13 residues long. V lost 0 bases and J 2 bases, leaving 8 bases between the germline ends. The CDR3 DNA reads as TGTGCCTGGAGTGTCGGATTAACCTACGAGCAGTACTTC. Its protein product is CAWSVGLTYEQYF.

The chain is built from TRBV28 and TRBJ1-5; D may be TRBD1 (5 bases). The V end was cut by 6 bases, the J end by 6 bases, with 18 bases between. The germline gives CDR1 MDHEN, CDR2 SYDVKM. This CDR3 has 15 amino acids. In DNA form, the CDR3 reads TGTGCCAGCAGCTCGCTAATGGGGGGAGGTCAGCCCCAGCATTTT. This gives the protein CASSSLMGGGQPQHF. The variable domain in full, completed from reference TRBV28 and TRBJ1-5, reads DVKVTQSSRYLVKRTGEKVFLECVQDMDHENMFWYRQDPGLGLRLIYFSYDVKMKEKGDIPEGYSVSREKKERFSLILESASTNQTSMYLCASSSLMGGGQPQHFGDGTRLSIL.

As to this clone: The same CDR3 is also encoded by other DNA sequences in this sample. The chain employs TRBV9 and TRBJ2-2, with D unclear. CDR3 length: 14 residues. Germline lookup yields CDR1 SGDLS and CDR2 YYNGEE. The V gene lost 0 bases and the J gene lost 0 bases, with 3 bases spanning the gap. The CDR3 sequence is CASSVVANTGELFF. CDR3 nucleotides: TGTGCCAGCAGCGTAGTAGCGAACACCGGGGAGCTGTTTTTT.

The sample holds one count of this clone. V and J are TRBV5-1 and TRBJ2-5, with D possibly matching TRBD1 (6 bases). Germline assignment: CDR1 SGHRS and CDR2 YFSETQ. V shed 3 bases and J shed 0 bases, with 9 bases lying between them. The CDR3 spans 14 residues. The CDR3 sequence: CASSSGTHQETQYF. Here the CDR3 DNA reads TGCGCCAGCAGCTCTGGGACACACCAAGAGACCCAGTACTTC.

This chain uses TRBV19 with TRBJ2-4; D gene uncertain. The CDR3 contains 13 residues. Germline V CDR1 and CDR2: LNHDA, SQIVND (reference sequence). V was trimmed by 4 bases and J by 7 bases, leaving 11 bases between them. The CDR3 DNA reads as TGTGCCAGTAGTAGAACCGAAGGGAACATTCAGTACTTC. This gives the protein CASSRTEGNIQYF.

This clone was detected a few times. The chain has TRBV27 and TRBJ2-7, with TRBD2 identical over 7 bases. Germline CDR1 is MNHEY and CDR2 is SMNVEV (reference sequence). The CDR3 has 11 residues. V gave up 6 bases and J gave up 6 bases; unmatched junction bases: 2. The CDR3 DNA reads TGTGCCAGCAGGTGGGGGGGCGAGCAGTACTTC. This gives the protein CASRWGGEQYF.